The rows below give T cell receptor beta chains drawn from one sample of a study of blood T cell repertoires in COVID-19. Clones were sequenced by immunoSEQ multiplex PCR, and TCRdb holds only the in-frame ones, with some missing. The sample gives roughly 100,000 clones, around four fifths of which show up once; around a tenth is in the top ten. Sequenced sample: peripheral blood. The source is a woman at least 80 years old with acute or convalescent COVID-19. Each CDR3 is given without its conserved first and last residue. The order of the fields is V gene, CDR3 protein.

TRBV4-1 ASSHHLRDRGDYGYT
TRBV27 ASSPTGFANTGELF
TRBV7-9 ASSPTTGQTNYGYT
TRBV5-6 ASRGGAARPELYEQY
TRBV18 ASSPRLAGDNSPLH
TRBV5-1 ASSTGQGGGSEKLF
TRBV4-3 ASSLDRGREKLF
TRBV28 ASSSWTGLYQPQH
TRBV4-1 ASSLKGDRSVVQF
TRBV28 ASEASTGELF
TRBV6-2/TRBV6-3 ASSYSEVPRTEAF
TRBV21-1 ASSKVQGGHEQY
TRBV11-2 ASSLSTGNYGYT
TRBV13 ASSCGTSRRHEQF
TRBV18 ASSAGRSTDTQY
TRBV3-1/TRBV3-2 ASSQLAGGPKF
TRBV5-1 ASSLGEKQPGETQY
TRBV9 ASSVGGGRDQPQH
TRBV21-1 ASSKGKGQAYEQY
TRBV9 ASSPATGQGADTQY
TRBV6-5 ASSYSLPGVNYGYT
TRBV12-3/TRBV12-4 ASRASGSEKLF
TRBV28 ASTPGQGRNEQF
TRBV7-9 ASLWGTGGLQETQY
TRBV19 ASTPHRKTEAF
TRBV7-9 ASGGQSEKLF
TRBV7-9 ASSSRVEQF
TRBV5-4 ASSNKLAGENQY
TRBV16 ASSQRDLTDTQY
TRBV12-3/TRBV12-4 ASSSTSGETQY
TRBV6-5 ASRDSLSRPQH
TRBV6-2/TRBV6-3 ASSRDRGGNYGYT
TRBV4-1 ASSQIGQGGADTQY
TRBV28 ASSLWGGGYTDEAF
TRBV9 ASSVEIRGSTDTQY
TRBV9 ASSRRGGNEKLF
TRBV5-1 ASSFDISGGQETQY
TRBV7-8 ASSSTRSTSPLH
TRBV5-6 ASSQSGAGELF
TRBV5-4 ASSSGRATNEKLF
TRBV27 ASSWTGYYNEQF
TRBV5-1 ASSLRTGDTEAF
TRBV19 ASSPLSSYNEQF
TRBV18 ASSQGQDQPQH
TRBV5-1 ASSLGDRGLAQGGYT
TRBV11-2 ASSRLGLQETQY
TRBV20-1 SASEGHNEKLF
TRBV3-1/TRBV3-2 ASSSPGQGYGYT
TRBV30 AWSVGGESEKLF
TRBV18 ASSPDRENTEAF
TRBV28 ASSLEGASGANVLT
TRBV30 ASDPGTGKGYT
TRBV6-5 ASSYSGDSGNTIY
TRBV12-5 ASGLDTQQPQH
TRBV2 ASSVEVGEKLF
TRBV28 ASITGQGSDTQY
TRBV28 ASSLGDISNQPQH
TRBV5-6 ASSLRRGDYNEQF
TRBV2 ASRQTGFTTDTQY